One and the same sample provided the 22 T cell receptor beta chains below, sequenced in a study of blood T cell repertoires in COVID-19. Measured with immunoSEQ multiplex PCR; TCRdb has only the in-frame clones, and not every one. Counted here are approximately 100,000 clones, 92% occurring once; the ten biggest clones make up 5.7%. The source material was peripheral blood. The receptors come from a man aged 50-60 years with active COVID-19.

This clone was observed a handful of times. V is TRBV10-1 and J is TRBJ2-3; D is unclear. Germline V lookup: CDR1 WNHNN, CDR2 SYGVQD (reference sequence). CDR3 size: 12 residues. The V gene lost 6 bases and the J gene lost 0 bases, with 4 bases spanning the gap. As DNA, the CDR3 is TGCGCCAGCAGCTACAGCACAGATACGCAGTATTTT. It specifies CASSYSTDTQYF.

V usage is TRBV6-5 and J usage is TRBJ2-1; D is perhaps TRBD2 (5 bases). The V and J ends lost 6 bases and 7 bases respectively, with 19 bases between them. Germline CDR1 is MNHEY and CDR2 is SVGAGI. The CDR3 length is 15 residues. CDR3 coding DNA: TGTGCCAGCAGGAATTATGGGAGCGTTGGGAATGAGCAGTTCTTC. This encodes CASRNYGSVGNEQFF.

This chain connects TRBV7-5 to TRBJ2-1; TRBD2, the D gene given by the table, was not confirmed from the DNA. TRBV7-5 is a pseudogene locus. CDR3 size: 14 residues. In nucleotides, the CDR3 is TGTGCCAGAAGCTTAGCGCCGGGGAGACATGAGCAGTTCTTC. Translation: CARSLAPGRHEQFF.

In DNA, the CDR3 is TGTGCCAGCAGCCGGCGTAGCGGGAGCACAGATACGCAGTATTTT. Protein: CASSRRSGSTDTQYF. This rearrangement joins TRBV11-2 to TRBJ2-3, with 7 bases identical to TRBD2. V lost 5 bases and J lost 0; bases outside the gene matches: 5. CDR1 is SGHAT and CDR2 is FQNNGV in the germline V gene. The CDR3 has 15 residues.

V gene TRBV5-1 combines with J gene TRBJ2-7; 10 positions agree with TRBD2. V dropped 3 bases and J dropped 1; count of bases not matched to a gene: 4. This CDR3 contains 15 residues. The germline gives CDR1 SGHRS, CDR2 YFSETQ. As DNA, the CDR3 is TGCGCCAGCAGCTGGACTAGCGGAGGGTCCTACGAGCAGTACTTC. Translating gives CASSWTSGGSYEQYF.

This clone was found once. The chain recombines TRBV19 with TRBJ1-6; D possibly corresponds to TRBD1 (6 bases). Trimming pared 6 bases from V and 8 bases from J, leaving 11 bases between. Germline V gene data show CDR1 as LNHDA and CDR2 as SQIVND (reference sequence). The CDR3 extends over 13 amino acids. The CDR3 protein is CASRGQGDSPLHF. In nucleotides, the CDR3 is TGTGCCAGTAGGGGACAAGGTGATTCACCCCTCCACTTT.

CDR3 sequence: CASTQYLDQPQHF. As DNA, the CDR3 is TGTGCCAGCACCCAGTACCTCGATCAGCCCCAGCATTTT. V gene TRBV12-3 or TRBV12-4 combines with J gene TRBJ1-5; D not certain. The CDR3 contains 13 residues. The ends were cut back, 7 bases at V and 5 bases at J, with 12 bases in the middle.

This chain uses TRBV2 with TRBJ2-3, with 8 bases identical to TRBD2. V lost 8 bases and J lost 1; bases outside the gene matches: 8. The V gene's germline CDR1 is SNHLY and CDR2 FYNNEI. The CDR3 is made up of 15 amino acids. CDR3 coding DNA: TGTGCCAGCCGGGTAGCGGGAAGTGGCACAGATACGCAGTATTTT. It encodes CASRVAGSGTDTQYF. Together with reference TRBV2 and TRBJ2-3, the CDR3 gives the full variable domain: EPEVTQTPSHQVTQMGQEVILRCVPISNHLYFYWYRQILGQKVEFLVSFYNNEISEKSEIFDDQFSVERPDGSNFTLKIRSTKLEDSAMYFCASRVAGSGTDTQYFGPGTRLTVL.

V gene TRBV19 combines with J gene TRBJ1-5; D unclear. Trimming cost V 4 bases and J 6 bases, with 13 bases left between them. The CDR3 sequence is 14 residues long. Germline V gene sequence: CDR1 LNHDA, CDR2 SQIVND (reference sequence). The CDR3 DNA sequence: TGTGCCAGTAGTAAAAACGACGGGGTTCAGCCCCAGCATTTT. Translation gives CASSKNDGVQPQHF.

The count of this clone is one. V usage is TRBV28 and J usage is TRBJ1-5; D is ambiguous. Trimming stripped 6 bases from V and 6 bases from J, with 9 bases between. Germline-derived CDR1 and CDR2 are MDHEN and SYDVKM. The CDR3 is 12 amino acids. CDR3 in amino acids: CASSAGGQPQHF. CDR3 bases: TGTGCCAGCAGCGCCGGTGGTCAGCCCCAGCATTTT.

This clone showed up just once. The chain joins TRBV20-1 to TRBJ2-5; 8 nucleotides align to TRBD2. CDR3 length equals 15 residues. J lost 1 base, V lost 3 bases, and 7 bases had no gene match. Germline V lookup: CDR1 DFQATT, CDR2 SNEGSKA (reference sequence). CDR3: CSASKPSGRQETQYF. Here the CDR3 DNA reads TGCAGTGCTAGTAAACCTAGCGGGCGCCAAGAGACCCAGTACTTC.

CDR3 sequence: CASSLTAGGYEQYF. DNA for the CDR3: TGTGCCAGCAGCTTAACAGCGGGAGGGTACGAGCAGTACTTC. The chain uses TRBV7-3 and TRBJ2-7; TRBD2 agrees at 10 bases. The trim removed 0 bases at V and 4 bases at J, leaving 0 bases unmatched. The CDR3 has 14 amino acids. Germline V gives CDR1 SGHTA, CDR2 FQGTGA.

The chain combines TRBV29-1 with TRBJ1-2; no definite D call. Per the germline V gene, CDR1 is SQVTM and CDR2 is ANQGSEA. V lost 0 bases to trimming and J lost 4 bases, with 9 bases between them. The CDR3 runs to 13 residues. The chain's CDR3 is CSVEDGPGYGYTF. In DNA, the CDR3 is TGCAGCGTTGAAGATGGGCCAGGCTATGGCTACACCTTC.

This clone came up a few times. The V gene is TRBV3-1 (or the pseudogene TRBV3-2), the J gene TRBJ2-1; TRBD2 matches 11 bases. Trimming removed 1 base from V and 6 bases from J; junction bases left unmatched: 11. The CDR3 is made up of 18 amino acids. Germline assignment: CDR1 LGHDT and CDR2 YNNKEL (reference sequence). DNA for the CDR3: TGTGCCAGCAGCCAAGCCGGGACTAGCGGTCGTCTCGCCAATGAGCAGTTCTTC. As protein: CASSQAGTSGRLANEQFF.

This clone turned up a few times. The gene calls are TRBV7-8 and TRBJ1-1; D remains ambiguous. CDR1 is SGHVS and CDR2 is FQNEAQ in the germline V gene. V was pared by 5 bases and J by 3 bases, with 4 bases between. The CDR3 covers 11 residues. The DNA of the CDR3 is TGTGCCAGCAGCCCTCACACTGAAGCTTTCTTT. It codes for CASSPHTEAFF.

This chain uses TRBV6-4 with TRBJ2-7; the match to TRBD2 covers 11 bases. Trimming at V came to 6 bases and at J to 4 bases, leaving 11 bases not matched to a gene. Germline CDR1 MRHNA, CDR2 SNTAGT. CDR3 size: 16 residues. The CDR3 DNA is TGTGCCAGCAGGGCCCCTGTGACTAGCGGGAAATACGAGCAGTACTTC. This translates into CASRAPVTSGKYEQYF.

This clone was observed once. V usage is TRBV5-1 and J usage is TRBJ2-7; D perhaps matches TRBD2 (6 bases). The CDR3 extends over 15 amino acids. V lost 3 bases and J 3 bases, leaving 16 bases between the germline ends. Germline V gives CDR1 SGHRS, CDR2 YFSETQ. The CDR3 loop reads CASSSGGGTVYEQYF. The CDR3 coding sequence is TGCGCCAGCAGCTCGGGTGGAGGGACGGTCTACGAGCAGTACTTC.

The chain recombines TRBV6-6 with TRBJ2-7; possibly TRBD1 for D (6 bases). CDR1 and CDR2 from the germline V gene are MNHNY and SVGAGI (reference sequence). Deletions cut 7 bases from V and 3 bases from J, with 16 bases between. This CDR3 has 14 residues. This CDR3 reads CASKDGQSIYEQYF. The CDR3 bases are TGTGCCAGCAAAGATGGACAGTCAATCTACGAGCAGTACTTC.

The chain links TRBV3-1 (or the pseudogene TRBV3-2) to TRBJ2-1; TRBD2 might be the D (6 bases). Trimming shortened V by 4 bases and J by 4 bases, and 17 bases separated the two germline ends. CDR3 size: 16 residues. Germline V lookup: CDR1 LGHDT, CDR2 YNNKEL (reference sequence). The CDR3 reads CASSPSGTPFYNEQFF. CDR3 bases: TGTGCCAGCAGCCCATCCGGGACTCCTTTTTACAATGAGCAGTTCTTC.

The chain is built from TRBV4-1 and TRBJ2-1, with 10 bases that match TRBD2. This CDR3 has 21 residues. Germline CDR1 MGHRA, CDR2 YSYEKL. After removal of 0 bases from V and 3 bases from J, the junction contained 17 bases not matched to a gene. Here the CDR3 reads CASSQDQPYSGRAGHYNEQFF. Here the CDR3 DNA reads TGCGCCAGCAGCCAAGACCAGCCCTACAGCGGGAGGGCCGGGCACTACAATGAGCAGTTCTTC.

The V gene is TRBV28, the J gene TRBJ2-5; 8 bases fit TRBD1. The CDR3 consists of 15 residues. Germline V gene sequence: CDR1 MDHEN, CDR2 SYDVKM. Trimming took 2 bases from V and 5 from J; bases not matched to a gene: 7. The CDR3, as DNA: TGTGCCAGCAGTTTAGGTGCAGGGGGCTTTGAGACCCAGTACTTC. This translates into CASSLGAGGFETQYF.

The V call is TRBV7-8, the J call TRBJ1-1; TRBD1 matches at 8 bases. Unmatched junction bases numbered 9, after V lost 0 bases and J lost 6 bases. Germline CDR1 is SGHVS and CDR2 is FQNEAQ. There are 16 residues in the CDR3. This CDR3 is CASSLASPGGMAEAFF. Here the CDR3 DNA reads TGTGCCAGCAGCTTAGCGAGCCCAGGGGGCATGGCTGAAGCTTTCTTT.